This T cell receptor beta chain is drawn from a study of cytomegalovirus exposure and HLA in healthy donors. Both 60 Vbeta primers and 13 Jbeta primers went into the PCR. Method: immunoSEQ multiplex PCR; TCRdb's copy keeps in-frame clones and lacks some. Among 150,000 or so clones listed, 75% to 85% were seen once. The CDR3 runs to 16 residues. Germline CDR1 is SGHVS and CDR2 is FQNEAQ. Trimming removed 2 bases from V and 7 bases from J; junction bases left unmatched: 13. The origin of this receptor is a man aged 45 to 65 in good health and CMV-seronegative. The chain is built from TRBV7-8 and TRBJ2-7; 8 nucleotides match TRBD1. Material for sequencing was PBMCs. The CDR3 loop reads CASSLTYPGQVLEQYF. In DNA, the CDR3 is TGTGCCAGCAGCTTAACCTACCCGGGACAGGTACTAGAGCAGTACTTC.